The source of this T cell receptor beta chain is a study of blood T cell repertoires in COVID-19. Background on the study: Samples representing acute and convalescent COVID-19 were sourced from the United States, Italy and Spain. Sample material is recorded as cDNA or gDNA derived from T cells, B-cell-depleted T cells, or PBMCs.

As processed by the authors: Counts of nucleated cells, estimated from reference gene primer amplification, were obtained. Assay: immunoSEQ multiplex PCR; the TCRdb copy retains only in-frame clones and omits some. From that table come the V and J calls and clone size; the DNA was used to work out D and trimming. The sample contains a few hundred thousand clones, around 85% of which appear only once. The germline V gene encodes CDR1 KGHSH and CDR2 LQKENI. This CDR3 has 15 residues. V gave up 4 bases and J gave up 1 base, with 11 bases separating them. Seattle researchers signed up patients amid active infection and tracked them longitudinally.

The specimen sequenced was peripheral blood. This chain uses TRBV18 with TRBJ1-5; weak D call: TRBD1 (5 bases). This sequence originates from a human donor with COVID-19, enrolled during active disease. The donor label of this sample is uncertain. This chain's CDR3 is CASSQDSDSNQPQHF. The DNA of the CDR3 is TGTGCCAGCTCACAAGACAGCGACAGCAATCAGCCCCAGCATTTT.